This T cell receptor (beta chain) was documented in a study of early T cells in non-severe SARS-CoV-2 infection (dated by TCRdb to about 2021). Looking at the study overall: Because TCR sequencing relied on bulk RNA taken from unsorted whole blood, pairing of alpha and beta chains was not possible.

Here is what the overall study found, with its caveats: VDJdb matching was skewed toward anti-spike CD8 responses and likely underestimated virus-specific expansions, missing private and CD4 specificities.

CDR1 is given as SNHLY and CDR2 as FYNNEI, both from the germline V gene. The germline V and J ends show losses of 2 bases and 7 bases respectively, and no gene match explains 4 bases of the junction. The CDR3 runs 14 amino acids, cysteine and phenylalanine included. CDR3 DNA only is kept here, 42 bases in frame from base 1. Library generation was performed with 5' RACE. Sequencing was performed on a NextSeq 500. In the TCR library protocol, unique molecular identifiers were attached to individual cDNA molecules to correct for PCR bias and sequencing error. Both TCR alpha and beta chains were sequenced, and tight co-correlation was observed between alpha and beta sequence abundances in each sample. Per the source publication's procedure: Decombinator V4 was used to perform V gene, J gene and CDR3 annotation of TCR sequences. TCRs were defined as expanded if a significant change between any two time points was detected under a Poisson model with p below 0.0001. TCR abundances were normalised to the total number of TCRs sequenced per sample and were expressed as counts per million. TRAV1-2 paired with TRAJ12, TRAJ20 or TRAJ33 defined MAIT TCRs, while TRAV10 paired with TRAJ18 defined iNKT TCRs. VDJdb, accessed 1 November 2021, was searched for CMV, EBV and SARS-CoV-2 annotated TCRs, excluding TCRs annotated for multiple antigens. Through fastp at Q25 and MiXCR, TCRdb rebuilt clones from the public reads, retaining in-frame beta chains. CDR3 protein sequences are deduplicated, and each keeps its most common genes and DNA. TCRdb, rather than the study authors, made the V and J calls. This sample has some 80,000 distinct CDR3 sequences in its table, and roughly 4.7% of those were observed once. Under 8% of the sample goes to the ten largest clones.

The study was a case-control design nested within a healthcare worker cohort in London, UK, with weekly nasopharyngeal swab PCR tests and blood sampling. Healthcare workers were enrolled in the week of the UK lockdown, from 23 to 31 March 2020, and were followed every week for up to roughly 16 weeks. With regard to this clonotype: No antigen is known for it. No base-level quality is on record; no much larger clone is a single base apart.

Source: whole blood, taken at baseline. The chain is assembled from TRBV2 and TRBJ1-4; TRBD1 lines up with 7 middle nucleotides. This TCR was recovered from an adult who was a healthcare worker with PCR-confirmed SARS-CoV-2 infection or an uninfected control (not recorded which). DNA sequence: TGTGCCAGCAGTGAAAACAGGGGTGGTGAAAAACTGTTTTTT. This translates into CASSENRGGEKLFF. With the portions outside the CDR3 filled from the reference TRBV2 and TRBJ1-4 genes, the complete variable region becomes EPEVTQTPSHQVTQMGQEVILRCVPISNHLYFYWYRQILGQKVEFLVSFYNNEISEKSEIFDDQFSVERPDGSNFTLKIRSTKLEDSAMYFCASSENRGGEKLFFGSGTQLSVL.